The 6 T cell receptor beta chains below were found in one sample sequenced in a study of T cells after yellow fever vaccination. TCRdb re-derived calls from the 5' RACE reads in MiXCR, one entry per CDR3 protein. Of about 360,000 distinct CDR3 sequences detected, roughly 6.1% appear once; the ten largest clones hold approximately 16%. Sequenced here: PBMCs, sampled 5 days after the yellow fever booster vaccination. Every receptor here comes from a man younger than 45 who received the YFV17D yellow fever vaccine.

This clonotype was seen more than once but under ten times. This CDR3 reads CSVGTNSFDEQFF. The CDR3 DNA sequence: TGCAGCGTTGGAACTAACTCGTTCGATGAGCAGTTCTTC. The chain joins TRBV29-1 to TRBJ2-1; D is unclear. Trimming cost V 4 bases and J 8 bases, with 15 bases left between them. Germline assignment: CDR1 SQVTM and CDR2 ANQGSEA. This CDR3 has 13 amino acids.

This clonotype was observed a few times. The rearrangement uses TRBV28 and TRBJ2-5; D might be TRBD1 (6 bases). Trimming left V 6 bases short and J 4 bases short, with 15 bases between. CDR3 length equals 14 residues. Germline CDR1 MDHEN, CDR2 SYDVKM. The CDR3 DNA is TGTGCCAGCAGGCGACAGGTGGCAAGAGAGACCCAGTACTTC. Protein product: CASRRQVARETQYF.

This clonotype has more than one count but fewer than ten. This chain uses TRBV7-8 with TRBJ2-5, with D possibly called TRBD1 or TRBD2 (5 bases each). The ends were cut back, 5 bases at V and 5 bases at J, with 18 bases in the middle. Per germline, CDR1 SGHVS and CDR2 FQNEAQ. The CDR3 consists of 15 residues. This CDR3 reads CASSLDGGRSETQYF. The CDR3 nucleotides read TGTGCCAGCAGCCTCGATGGGGGTAGGAGTGAGACCCAGTACTTC.

This clonotype occurred a few times. The chain employs TRBV7-2 and TRBJ2-7, with 9 bases that match TRBD1. Germline V gene data show CDR1 as SGHTA and CDR2 as FQGNSA. With 1 base clipped from V and 5 bases from J, the junction kept 3 bases outside the gene matches. This CDR3 has 14 amino acids. Here the CDR3 reads CASSLDRGPHEQYF. The CDR3 coding sequence is TGTGCCAGCAGCTTAGACAGGGGGCCCCACGAGCAGTACTTC.

The rearrangement uses TRBV29-1 and TRBJ2-2; TRBD2 might be the D (6 bases). V lost 5 bases to trimming and J lost 2 bases, with 15 bases between them. Germline V gene lookup returns CDR1 SQVTM and CDR2 ANQGSEA. The CDR3 runs to 15 residues. CDR3 loop: CSVRPGTLNTGELFF. As DNA, the CDR3 is TGCAGCGTTCGTCCGGGGACTTTAAACACCGGGGAGCTGTTTTTT.

This clonotype was found a few times. This sequence joins TRBV20-1 and TRBJ2-3; tentatively, D is TRBD2 (7 bases). Trimming left V 2 bases short and J 4 bases short, with 19 bases between. There are 16 residues in the CDR3. Germline V lookup: CDR1 DFQATT, CDR2 SNEGSKA (reference sequence). CDR3 protein: CSARHGGGSNSDTQYF. The CDR3 DNA sequence: TGCAGTGCTAGACACGGGGGCGGGAGTAACTCAGATACGCAGTATTTT.